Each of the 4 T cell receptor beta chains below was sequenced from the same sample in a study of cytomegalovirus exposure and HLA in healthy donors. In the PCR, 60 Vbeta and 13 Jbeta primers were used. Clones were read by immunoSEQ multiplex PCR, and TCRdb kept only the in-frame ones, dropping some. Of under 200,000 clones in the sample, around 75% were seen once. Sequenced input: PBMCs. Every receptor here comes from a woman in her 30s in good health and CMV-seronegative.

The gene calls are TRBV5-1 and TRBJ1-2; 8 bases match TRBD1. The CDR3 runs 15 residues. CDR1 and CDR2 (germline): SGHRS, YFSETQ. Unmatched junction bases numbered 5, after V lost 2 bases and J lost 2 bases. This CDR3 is CASSLNRGANYGYTF. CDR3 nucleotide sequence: TGCGCCAGCAGCTTAAACAGGGGGGCCAACTATGGCTACACCTTC.

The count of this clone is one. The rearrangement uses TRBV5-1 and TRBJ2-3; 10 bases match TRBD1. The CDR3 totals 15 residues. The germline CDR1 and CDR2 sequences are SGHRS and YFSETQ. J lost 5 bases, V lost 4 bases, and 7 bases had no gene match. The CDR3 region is CASSPRTGGGDTQYF. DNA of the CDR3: TGCGCCAGCAGCCCCCGGACAGGGGGGGGAGATACGCAGTATTTT. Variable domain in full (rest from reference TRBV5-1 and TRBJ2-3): KAGVTQTPRYLIKTRGQQVTLSCSPISGHRSVSWYQQTPGQGLQFLFEYFSETQRNKGNFPGRFSGRQFSNSRSEMNVSTLELGDSALYLCASSPRTGGGDTQYFGPGTRLTVL.

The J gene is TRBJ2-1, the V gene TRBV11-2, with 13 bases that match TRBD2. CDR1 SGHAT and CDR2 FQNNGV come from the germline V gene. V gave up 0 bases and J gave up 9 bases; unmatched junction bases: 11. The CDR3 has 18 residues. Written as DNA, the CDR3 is TGTGCCAGCAGCTTAGATTCCCCCGGACTAGCGGGAGTTTTTGAGCAGTTCTTC. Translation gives CASSLDSPGLAGVFEQFF.

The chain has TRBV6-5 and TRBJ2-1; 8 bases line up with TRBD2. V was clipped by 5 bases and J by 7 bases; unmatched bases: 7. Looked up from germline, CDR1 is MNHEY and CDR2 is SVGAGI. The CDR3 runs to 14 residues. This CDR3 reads CASSERGSWNEQFF. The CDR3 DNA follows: TGTGCCAGCAGTGAGCGGGGGTCTTGGAATGAGCAGTTCTTC.